This T cell receptor (beta chain) was sequenced in a study of regulatory T cells in long-lasting Graves disease. This clonotype has only a few counts. The time point was: newly diagnosed GD, antithyroid drugs for less than 3 months. RNA isolated from PBMCs was used to make the TCR library. Libraries of TCR beta came from iRepertoire HTBI primers plus Arm-PCR of CDR3 regions. TCRdb passed the multiplex PCR reads through MiXCR, listing each CDR3 protein once. The sample lists over 500,000 distinct CDR3 sequences; less than 20% were seen once. In germline, CDR1 is MDHEN, CDR2 SYDVKM. The CDR3 has 13 residues. Trimming took off 8 bases at V and 5 bases at J, with 16 bases between the two ends. These data were also reused for a study on T cells in Graves' hyperthyroidism and ophthalmopathy.

The rearrangement joins TRBV28 to TRBJ2-7; D could derive from TRBD1 or TRBD2 (5 bases each). Sequenced here: peripheral blood mononuclear cells (PBMCs), sampled at new diagnosis, from a patient treated with antithyroid drugs. The TCR originated in a woman between 25 and 40 years old with Graves disease. The CDR3 DNA reads as TGTGCCAGCCTACGGGACCTTCTAGACGAGCAGTACTTC. This translates into CASLRDLLDEQYF.